The 14 T cell receptor beta chains in this list originate from one sample, sequenced in a study of cytomegalovirus exposure and HLA in healthy donors. The PCR made use of 60 Vbeta and 13 Jbeta primers. Libraries were prepared by immunoSEQ multiplex PCR; TCRdb keeps only in-frame clonotypes and omits some of them. Of about 130,000 clones detected, about three quarters appear once; the ten largest clones hold approximately 0.99%. The sequenced sample consisted of PBMCs. Receptor source: a woman between 25 and 40 years old in good health and CMV-seronegative.

CDR3 bases: TGTGCCAGCAGCCGGGAGGGACAGGGAAACTACGAGCAGTACTTC. Its translation is CASSREGQGNYEQYF. The V call is TRBV5-4, the J call TRBJ2-5, with D possibly being TRBD1 (9 bases). The J call may be faulty, since TRBJ2-7 better matches the DNA end. The CDR3 length is 15 residues. Germline CDR1 is SGHNT and CDR2 is YYREEE (reference sequence).

This clone was counted only a few times. The chain employs TRBV6-5 and TRBJ2-7; tentatively, D is TRBD1 (5 bases). The CDR3 totals 14 residues. The V end was cut by 5 bases, the J end by 0 bases, with 11 bases between. Germline V gene lookup returns CDR1 MNHEY and CDR2 SVGAGI. Here the CDR3 DNA reads TGTGCCAGCAGTCATAAGACAGACTCCTACGAGCAGTACTTC. It codes for CASSHKTDSYEQYF.

This clone has just one count. The gene calls are TRBV7-9 and TRBJ2-5; the match to TRBD2 covers 7 bases. The germline gives CDR1 SEHNR, CDR2 FQNEAQ (reference sequence). The CDR3 length is 18 residues. Trimming cost V 1 base and J 1 base; bases outside gene matches: 12. The CDR3 here is CASSLGTGRGRSQETQYF. CDR3 nucleotides: TGTGCCAGCAGCTTAGGGACTGGGCGGGGGAGATCCCAAGAGACCCAGTACTTC.

This clone was seen only once. The chain recombines TRBV2 with TRBJ2-7; D possibly corresponds to TRBD1 (6 bases). The germline V gene has CDR1 SNHLY and CDR2 FYNNEI. The germline V and J ends were trimmed by 5 bases and 5 bases, with 13 bases remaining between them. There are 13 residues in the CDR3. CDR3: CASSLTGLNEQYF. The CDR3 DNA reads TGTGCCAGCAGTCTTACAGGGTTGAACGAGCAGTACTTC. The entire variable domain, with the rest obtained from reference TRBV2 and TRBJ2-7, is as follows: EPEVTQTPSHQVTQMGQEVILRCVPISNHLYFYWYRQILGQKVEFLVSFYNNEISEKSEIFDDQFSVERPDGSNFTLKIRSTKLEDSAMYFCASSLTGLNEQYFGPGTRLTVT.

A single count supports this clone. The chain combines TRBV2 with TRBJ2-2, with D perhaps matching TRBD2 (5 bases). CDR3 size: 15 residues. Trimming removed 6 bases from V and 0 bases from J, with 11 bases in between. Germline CDR1 reads SNHLY; CDR2 reads FYNNEI. CDR3 protein: CASSAGGPNTGELFF. CDR3 sequence (DNA): TGTGCCAGCAGCGCCGGAGGCCCGAACACCGGGGAGCTGTTTTTT.

The CDR3 sequence: CASSLRFGTGDEKLFF. For the CDR3, the DNA is TGTGCCAGCAGCTTAAGATTCGGGACAGGGGATGAAAAACTGTTTTTT. The chain recombines TRBV5-6 with TRBJ1-4, with 10 bases matching TRBD1. The CDR3 has 16 residues. Per the germline V gene, CDR1 is SGHDT and CDR2 is YYEEEE. The junction had 7 bases not matched to a gene; V was cut back by 2 bases and J by 6 bases.

The chain recombines TRBV30 with TRBJ2-3; no clear D. CDR1 is GTSNPN and CDR2 is SVGIG in the germline V gene (reference sequence). The CDR3 is 12 residues long. Deletions cut 1 base from V and 2 bases from J, with 4 bases between. CDR3 loop: CAWSASTDTQYF. CDR3 DNA: TGTGCCTGGAGTGCGTCCACAGATACGCAGTATTTT.

V gene TRBV19 combines with J gene TRBJ1-6; D is perhaps TRBD1 (6 bases). The V end was cut by 6 bases, the J end by 5 bases, with 14 bases between. Germline V gene lookup returns CDR1 LNHDA and CDR2 SQIVND (reference sequence). The CDR3 loop spans 15 amino acids. This chain's CDR3 is CASSPWDKDNSPLHF. CDR3 DNA: TGTGCCAGTAGCCCCTGGGACAAAGATAATTCACCCCTCCACTTT. Complete variable domain (other parts from reference TRBV19 and TRBJ1-6): DGGITQSPKYLFRKEGQNVTLSCEQNLNHDAMYWYRQDPGQGLRLIYYSQIVNDFQKGDIAEGYSVSREKKESFPLTVTSAQKNPTAFYLCASSPWDKDNSPLHFGNGTRLTVT.

J is TRBJ2-5 and V is TRBV7-6; 10 positions match TRBD2. Germline V CDR1 and CDR2: SGHVS, FNYEAQ. There are 16 residues in the CDR3. Trimming took 1 base from V and 1 from J; bases not matched to a gene: 3. This CDR3 is CASSLELAGAQETQYF. CDR3 in DNA: TGTGCCAGCAGCTTAGAGCTAGCGGGGGCCCAAGAGACCCAGTACTTC.

This chain connects TRBV5-4 to TRBJ2-7; 9 positions match TRBD1. The V gene's germline CDR1 is SGHNT and CDR2 YYREEE (reference sequence). V was clipped by 4 bases and J by 2 bases; unmatched bases: 10. CDR3 length equals 16 residues. In DNA, the CDR3 is TGTGCCAGCAGCCCAGGTGGGACAGGGACCACCTACGAGCAGTACTTC. It codes for CASSPGGTGTTYEQYF.

This rearrangement joins TRBV6-5 to TRBJ1-5; 9 bases align to TRBD1. Trimming at V came to 6 bases and at J to 5 bases, leaving 5 bases not matched to a gene. The CDR3 covers 14 residues. Germline values: CDR1 MNHEY, CDR2 SVGAGI. CDR3 DNA: TGTGCCAGCAGCTGGACAGGGGCGGATCAGCCCCAGCATTTT. Translating gives CASSWTGADQPQHF.

The table lists this clone with a few counts. One junction end does not reproduce the germline sequence, and a read error may be involved. The chain combines TRBV7-9 with TRBJ1-2, with 9 bases matching TRBD1. CDR3 length equals 16 residues. CDR1 and CDR2 from the germline V gene are SEHNR and FQNEAQ (reference sequence). CDR3 protein: CSSSLVQGADIYGYTF. CDR3 bases: TGTTCCAGCAGCTTAGTACAGGGGGCGGACATCTATGGCTACACCTTC.

This sequence joins TRBV6-6 and TRBJ2-2; D is unresolved. CDR1 is MNHNY and CDR2 is SVGAGI in the germline V gene (reference sequence). V shed 2 bases and J shed 4 bases, with 5 bases lying between them. The CDR3 has 13 amino acids. The CDR3 loop is CASSYTVTGELFF. The CDR3 bases are TGTGCCAGCAGTTACACAGTCACCGGGGAGCTGTTTTTT.

The V gene is TRBV5-5, the J gene TRBJ2-6; tentatively, D is TRBD1 (6 bases). This CDR3 is 15 amino acids long. Germline V gene data show CDR1 as SGHKS and CDR2 as YYEKEE (reference sequence). V lost 2 bases to trimming and J lost 1 base, with 7 bases between them. CDR3 sequence reads: CASSFRGSGANVLTF. CDR3 DNA: TGTGCCAGCAGCTTCAGGGGTTCTGGGGCCAACGTCCTGACTTTC.